This is a list of T cell receptor beta chains from one sample in a study of CD8+ T cells in alopecia areata. Here immunoSEQ multiplex PCR was the method, and the copy in TCRdb shows in-frame clones only, minus some. Among 60,000 to 85,000 clones listed, 29% were seen once. The sequenced sample was CD8+ T cells sorted from blood, obtained at week 4, from a patient treated with tofacitinib. These receptor sequences come from a human donor with alopecia areata. CDR3s include the opening cysteine and the closing phenylalanine or tryptophan. A D gene is named only where the DNA matches it firmly. For some rows the clone size is stated as once, few or many, or as a class when expanded; others skip it.

d_call j_call v_call clone_size cdr3_aa cdr3_nt
NA TRBJ2-2 TRBV10-3 few CAISDSREGAGGELFF TGTGCCATCAGTGATTCCAGGGAGGGGGCCGGCGGGGAGCTGTTTTTT
NA TRBJ1-2 TRBV5-6 NA CASSLVAGSDGYTF TGTGCCAGCAGCTTGGTGGCAGGAAGCGATGGCTACACCTTC
NA TRBJ2-7 TRBV28 few CASSLGSVEYF TGTGCCAGCAGTTTAGGTAGTGTGGAGTACTTC
NA TRBJ1-2 TRBV27 NA CASRPKGDAYGYTF TGTGCCAGCAGGCCGAAAGGGGACGCCTATGGCTACACCTTC
NA TRBJ2-7 TRBV29-1 few CSARWRGSYEQYF TGCAGCGCCCGGTGGAGGGGGAGTTACGAGCAGTACTTC
NA TRBJ2-5 TRBV6-5 few CASSFGGETQYF TGTGCCAGCAGCTTCGGGGGAGAGACCCAGTACTTC
NA TRBJ2-7 TRBV19 NA CASSGFNYEQYF TGTGCCAGTTCCGGGTTCAACTACGAGCAGTACTTC
NA TRBJ2-5 TRBV7-9 few CASKGIQETQYF TGTGCCAGCAAGGGCATCCAAGAGACCCAGTACTTC
TRBD1 TRBJ1-2 TRBV4-2 NA CASSQGTGDYGYTF TGTGCCAGCAGCCAAGGGACAGGGGACTATGGCTACACCTTC
TRBD1 TRBJ2-1 TRBV19 NA CASSGTERYNEQFF TGTGCCAGTAGTGGGACAGAACGTTACAATGAGCAGTTCTTC
TRBD1 TRBJ1-5 TRBV4-1 NA CASSRDRGRGQPQHF TGCGCCAGCAGCCGCGACAGGGGAAGAGGCCAGCCCCAGCATTTT
NA TRBJ2-5 TRBV7-9 few CASSLIGAEETQYF TGTGCCAGCAGCTTAATTGGTGCTGAAGAGACCCAGTACTTC
NA TRBJ2-3 TRBV2 few CASSLTGTDTQYF TGTGCCAGCAGTCTTACAGGCACAGATACGCAGTATTTT
NA TRBJ1-4 TRBV13 NA CASSFGGKLFF TGTGCCAGCAGCTTCGGGGGAAAACTGTTTTTT
TRBD2 TRBJ2-7 TRBV27 many CASSLLASGRAGYEQYF TGTGCCAGCAGTTTATTGGCTAGCGGGAGGGCCGGGTACGAGCAGTACTTC
NA TRBJ1-2 TRBV29-1 few CSAKGRGAEGYTF TGCAGCGCCAAGGGTCGGGGGGCAGAGGGCTACACCTTC
NA TRBJ1-2 TRBV4-1 few CASSQSVGGNYGYTF TGCGCCAGCAGCCAGTCCGTAGGAGGGAACTATGGCTACACCTTC
TRBD2 TRBJ2-1 TRBV29-1 NA CSVVRSGGDEQFF TGCAGCGTGGTTAGGTCGGGGGGGGATGAGCAGTTCTTC
NA TRBJ2-1 TRBV29-1 few CSVLRGEQFF TGCAGCGTTCTTAGGGGGGAGCAGTTCTTC
NA TRBJ2-1 TRBV9 NA CASSPVGSNEQFF TGTGCCAGCTCACCGGTAGGGTCCAATGAGCAGTTCTTC
NA TRBJ1-2 TRBV7-9 NA CASSFRGDGYTF TGTGCCAGCAGCTTTAGGGGAGATGGCTACACCTTC
TRBD1 TRBJ1-5 TRBV7-8 NA CASSFTATGSSQPQHF TGTGCCAGCAGCTTTACTGCGACAGGGTCCAGTCAGCCCCAGCATTTT